Listed below are T cell receptor beta chains from one sample, sequenced in a study of blood T cell repertoires in COVID-19. Produced via immunoSEQ multiplex PCR; TCRdb's table is partial and in-frame only. Counted here are roughly 150,000 clones, around 88% occurring once; the ten biggest clones make up roughly a fifth. Sequencing was done on a sample of peripheral blood. The receptors shown here come from a woman in her seventies who had recovered from COVID-19. Both conserved end residues are part of each CDR3. D genes are given only for firm matches. Not all rows give a size; the values are once, few, many and, for expanded clones, a class.

D gene	clone size	V gene	J gene	CDR3 length	CDR3 DNA	CDR3 protein
TRBD1	NA	TRBV29-1	TRBJ1-2	16	TGCAGCGTTGTACGAGGACAGGGGACCCTTAACTATGGCTACACCTTC	CSVVRGQGTLNYGYTF
NA	NA	TRBV27	TRBJ2-4	14	TGTGCCCTGAAGCGGAGACTAGCCAAAAACATTCAGTACTTC	CALKRRLAKNIQYF
NA	NA	TRBV4-2	TRBJ2-7	13	TGTGCCAGCAGCCAAGTGCGGAGCAGTCCCCAGTACTTC	CASSQVRSSPQYF
NA	NA	TRBV6-5	TRBJ2-3	13	TGTGCCAGCAGCGAGAGGGGGGGAGATACGCAGTATTTT	CASSERGGDTQYF
TRBD1	NA	TRBV7-9	TRBJ1-3	14	TGTGCCAGCAGCTTACGGACAGGGGATGACACCATATATTTT	CASSLRTGDDTIYF
TRBD1	few	TRBV3-1/TRBV3-2	TRBJ2-2	15	TGTGCCAGCAGCATCAGGACAGGACCCACCGGGGAGCTGTTTTTT	CASSIRTGPTGELFF
NA	NA	TRBV4-1	TRBJ1-2	15	TGCGCCAGCAGCCAAGATCGGTGGGGGCTGGGTGGCTACACCTTC	CASSQDRWGLGGYTF
NA	NA	TRBV28	TRBJ2-3	14	TGTGCCAGCAGCCCGGACTCCTCCACAGATACGCAGTATTTT	CASSPDSSTDTQYF
NA	NA	TRBV15	TRBJ2-7	17	TGTGCCACCAGCAGAGGCGGGACAGCCCGAGGGGGTGGCGAGCAGTACTTC	CATSRGGTARGGGEQYF
NA	once	TRBV9	TRBJ1-5	17	TGTGCCAGCAGCGTAGCCCCAGACAACCATGGCGATCAGCCCCAGCATTTT	CASSVAPDNHGDQPQHF
NA	few	TRBV3-1/TRBV3-2	TRBJ1-1	13	TGTGCCAGCAGCCAAGGGGCCAACACTGAAGCTTTCTTT	CASSQGANTEAFF
NA	once	TRBV6-2/TRBV6-3	TRBJ2-7	16	TGTGCCAGCAGTTACTCGATCCGGGTAAACTCCTACGAGCAGTACTTC	CASSYSIRVNSYEQYF
TRBD2	NA	TRBV7-2	TRBJ2-1	15	TGTGCCAGCAGCCCAAGCGGGGGTGTTTGGAATGAGCAGTTCTTC	CASSPSGGVWNEQFF
TRBD1	NA	TRBV5-1	TRBJ1-4	14	TGCGCCAGCAGGCCTGGACAGGGTAGTGAAAAACTGTTTTTT	CASRPGQGSEKLFF
TRBD1	NA	TRBV6-5	TRBJ2-4	14	TGTGCCAGCAGTCCCAGGACAGGGCCCAACATTCAGTACTTC	CASSPRTGPNIQYF
NA	NA	TRBV7-3	TRBJ1-5	15	TGTGCCAGCAGCCCCAACAGAATTAAGGGGCAGCCCCAGCATTTT	CASSPNRIKGQPQHF
TRBD1	NA	TRBV6-2/TRBV6-3	TRBJ1-5	16	TGTGCCAGCAGTTACGTGACAGGGCCCGTGGGGGAGCCCCAGCATTTT	CASSYVTGPVGEPQHF
NA	NA	TRBV7-9	TRBJ1-2	14	TGTGCCAGCAGCTCAGGGACTGCCTACTATGGCTACACCTTC	CASSSGTAYYGYTF
NA	NA	TRBV16	TRBJ2-1	13	TGTGCCAGCAGCCAATTCGGTCGGGGTGAGCAGTTCTTC	CASSQFGRGEQFF
NA	NA	TRBV19	TRBJ1-5	15	TGTGCCAGTAGTACCCGACAGGTTAGCAATCAGCCCCAGCATTTT	CASSTRQVSNQPQHF
NA	NA	TRBV12-3/TRBV12-4	TRBJ1-4	12	TGTGCCAGCAGTTTGTGGGCGGAAAAACTGTTTTTT	CASSLWAEKLFF
TRBD1	NA	TRBV3-1/TRBV3-2	TRBJ2-4	16	TGTGCCAGCAGCCCCAGACAGGGGGGAGCCAAAAACATTCAGTACTTC	CASSPRQGGAKNIQYF
NA	NA	TRBV28	TRBJ2-4	15	TGTGCCAGCAGTTTATTCCCTCGGTCACCAAACATTCAGTACTTC	CASSLFPRSPNIQYF
NA	NA	TRBV7-2	TRBJ2-5	13	TGTGCCAGCAGCTTTGGGCCGCAAGAGACCCAGTACTTC	CASSFGPQETQYF
TRBD1	NA	TRBV28	TRBJ2-7	16	TGTGCCAGCAGTTACCCGTGGGACAGGAGGACCTACGAGCAGTACTTC	CASSYPWDRRTYEQYF
TRBD2	NA	TRBV14	TRBJ2-6	19	TGTGCCAGCAGTCGGCAACTAGCGGGGCCTAGTGGTGGGGCCAACGTCCTGACTTTC	CASSRQLAGPSGGANVLTF
NA	NA	TRBV7-2	TRBJ1-1	13	TGTGCCAGCAGCCGGCAGGAGAACACTGAAGCTTTCTTT	CASSRQENTEAFF
NA	NA	TRBV5-1	TRBJ1-5	14	TGCGCCAGCAGACCCGACAGAGGCAATCAGCCCCAGCATTTT	CASRPDRGNQPQHF
TRBD1	NA	TRBV7-8	TRBJ2-1	11	TGTGCCAGCAGCCAGGACAGGGAGCAGTTCTTC	CASSQDREQFF
NA	NA	TRBV30	TRBJ1-1	14	TGTGCCTGGATCCGCTGGACAGCGAACACTGAAGCTTTCTTT	CAWIRWTANTEAFF
NA	NA	TRBV3-1/TRBV3-2	TRBJ1-2	16	TGTGCCAGCAGCCATTCCCGGGACAAGGGGAGCTATGGCTACACCTTC	CASSHSRDKGSYGYTF
TRBD1	NA	TRBV5-1	TRBJ2-5	14	TGCGCCAGCAGCCCCACAGGGGTCCAAGAGACCCAGTACTTC	CASSPTGVQETQYF
NA	once	TRBV9	TRBJ2-5	14	TGTGCCAGCAGCGTAGAGGGGGGGCAGGAGACCCAGTACTTC	CASSVEGGQETQYF
TRBD1	NA	TRBV7-9	TRBJ2-7	15	TGTGCCAGCAGTCCAACGGACAGGGGTGATTACGAGCAGTACTTC	CASSPTDRGDYEQYF
TRBD1	NA	TRBV5-1	TRBJ1-1	15	TGCGCCAGCAGCCCCGCCGGGACAGGGCACACTGAAGCTTTCTTT	CASSPAGTGHTEAFF
NA	NA	TRBV6-5	TRBJ2-1	13	TGTGCCAGCACCCCACGGAGCGACAATGAGCAGTTCTTC	CASTPRSDNEQFF
TRBD2	NA	TRBV19	TRBJ2-5	18	TGTGCCAGTAGTATCGGGGGTGCGGGAGCGGGGGACCAAGAGACCCAGTACTTC	CASSIGGAGAGDQETQYF
NA	once	TRBV27	TRBJ2-3	15	TGTGCCAGCACCCTGGGGGCCGCGGGCACAGATACGCAGTATTTT	CASTLGAAGTDTQYF
TRBD1	NA	TRBV30	TRBJ1-2	17	TGTGCCCGGACCCTCGGGCAGGAGGGGGCCGGAAGAAATGGCTACACCTTC	CARTLGQEGAGRNGYTF
NA	NA	TRBV19	TRBJ1-5	14	TGTGCCAGTAGTATAGGGGGGGGCTTTCAGCCCCAGCATTTT	CASSIGGGFQPQHF
TRBD1	NA	TRBV27	TRBJ2-7	15	TGTGCCAGCAGTTTAGCCGGGACAGGCCACGGCGAGCAGTACTTC	CASSLAGTGHGEQYF
TRBD2	NA	TRBV2	TRBJ2-5	19	TGTGCCAGCAGCGACCCGGGACTAGCGGGGGCGGGCGGTCAGGAGACCCAGTACTTC	CASSDPGLAGAGGQETQYF
TRBD2	NA	TRBV7-6	TRBJ2-7	15	TGTGCCAGCAGCTTAGGGCTAGCGGGAGAGTACGAGCAGTACTTC	CASSLGLAGEYEQYF
NA	NA	TRBV19	TRBJ2-7	15	TGTGCCAGTAGTATTGGGCCTGTTGGCTCCTACGAGCAGTACTTC	CASSIGPVGSYEQYF
TRBD2	NA	TRBV5-1	TRBJ2-7	17	TGCGCCAGCAGCCCCACTAGCGGGGGGGCGAGCTCCTACGAGCAGTACTTC	CASSPTSGGASSYEQYF
TRBD2	NA	TRBV30	TRBJ2-7	13	TGTGCCTGGAGTTTCGGGGGGGTCCACGAGCAGTACTTC	CAWSFGGVHEQYF
TRBD2	NA	TRBV28	TRBJ2-2	23	TGTGCCAGCAGTTCGGTCCCGGGACTAGCGAGGGTTGGGGGCCTACAGAACACCGGGGAGCTGTTTTTT	CASSSVPGLARVGGLQNTGELFF
TRBD1	NA	TRBV5-4	TRBJ2-7	13	TGTGCCAGCAGCCCGCGACAGGGGGGCGAGCAGTACTTC	CASSPRQGGEQYF
NA	NA	TRBV18	TRBJ2-2	14	TGTGCCAGCTCACCAGGCGACCCGGGCGGGGAGCTGTTTTTT	CASSPGDPGGELFF
NA	NA	TRBV7-2	TRBJ1-1	16	TGTGCCAGCAGCTTAAAGGGCTTGGGGGGGAACACTGAAGCTTTCTTT	CASSLKGLGGNTEAFF
NA	NA	TRBV27	TRBJ1-6	15	TGTGCCAGCACCTTCGGGAGGGCGGGGGATTCACCCCTCCACTTT	CASTFGRAGDSPLHF
NA	NA	TRBV3-1/TRBV3-2	TRBJ1-4	14	TGTGCCAGCAGCCCCCCGGGGGTCGGAGAAAAACTGTTTTTT	CASSPPGVGEKLFF
TRBD1	NA	TRBV6-2/TRBV6-3	TRBJ1-2	14	TGTGCCAGCAGCCGAAACAGGGGATCCTATGGCTACACCTTC	CASSRNRGSYGYTF
NA	NA	TRBV7-8	TRBJ2-3	15	TGTGCCAGCAGCCGACGGAGTCCGGGGAGAGATACGCAGTATTTT	CASSRRSPGRDTQYF
NA	NA	TRBV5-3	TRBJ2-5	16	TGTGCCAGAAGCAATCCCCGGACCACAAAGTGCGGGGCCCAGTACTTC	CARSNPRTTKCGAQYF